Below, 27 T cell receptor beta chains from the same sample are listed, as sequenced in a study of Ad26.COV2.S vaccination and SARS-CoV-2 variants. Treatment: about 20 received Ad26.COV2.S at low or high dose, single or two shots; about 5 received placebo; per-sample allocation not given. The samples date from day 63 after the first vaccine or placebo injection. TCRdb's copy holds only in-frame clones and misses some; the assay was immunoSEQ multiplex PCR. The top ten hold around 3.6% of the sample, which has a few hundred thousand clones, over 75% seen once. This specimen was peripheral blood, taken in a trial of Ad26.COV2.S vaccine versus placebo. The receptors here all came from a person aged 18 to 59 who received the Ad26.COV2.S COVID-19 vaccine or a placebo.

The rearrangement joins TRBV9 to TRBJ1-2; D gene uncertain. CDR3 length: 12 amino acids. V lost 0 bases and J 3 bases, leaving 3 bases between the germline ends. Germline-derived CDR1 and CDR2 are SGDLS and YYNGEE. CDR3 residues: CASSVDHYGYTF. CDR3 nucleotides: TGTGCCAGCAGCGTAGATCACTATGGCTACACCTTC.

The chain links TRBV5-1 to TRBJ2-2; D might be TRBD1 (5 bases). This CDR3 contains 15 residues. Germline-derived CDR1 and CDR2 are SGHRS and YFSETQ. V was cut by 0 bases and J by 3 bases, with 9 bases left in between. The CDR3 coding sequence is TGCGCCAGCAGCTTGGAAGGGGATTACACCGGGGAGCTGTTTTTT. This sequence encodes CASSLEGDYTGELFF.

The rearrangement links TRBV18 to TRBJ2-5; possibly TRBD1 or TRBD2 for D (6 bases each). Germline V gives CDR1 KGHSH, CDR2 LQKENI. This CDR3 comprises 18 residues. The ends were cut back, 3 bases at V and 5 bases at J, with 25 bases in the middle. CDR3 coding DNA: TGTGCCAGCTCACCCCCCTCTAGGGGGGCGGCGGCCCGTGAGACCCAGTACTTC. Residues: CASSPPSRGAAARETQYF.

A remark on this clone: The identical CDR3 is also encoded by other nucleotide sequences in the sample. CDR3 coding DNA: TGTGCCAGCAGTGAAGGACAGGGCACAGATACGCAGTATTTT. It codes for CASSEGQGTDTQYF. This chain links TRBV6-1 with TRBJ2-3, with D possibly being TRBD1 (6 bases). The germline CDR1 and CDR2 sequences are MNHNS and SASEGT. The CDR3 is made up of 14 amino acids. V lost 1 base to trimming and J lost 1 base, with 6 bases between them.

This chain joins TRBV7-9 and TRBJ2-2; 8 nucleotides match TRBD2. V gave up 5 bases and J gave up 5 bases; unmatched junction bases: 10. This CDR3 is built from 16 residues. CDR1 and CDR2 (germline): SEHNR, FQNEAQ (reference sequence). The CDR3 DNA follows: TGTGCCAGCAGCCCGCTCCGGGGGGGCCGGACCGGGGAGCTGTTTTTT. Protein sequence: CASSPLRGGRTGELFF.

The chain uses TRBV19 and TRBJ2-7; D is undetermined. The CDR3 loop spans 15 amino acids. V was cut by 3 bases and J by 2 bases, with 14 bases left in between. From germline, CDR1 is LNHDA and CDR2 SQIVND (reference sequence). The CDR3 coding sequence is TGTGCCAGTAGTATCTTCTGGGGTGGGACCTACGAGCAGTACTTC. It specifies CASSIFWGGTYEQYF.

This clone has a single count. The genes are TRBV7-9 and TRBJ1-1, with D unclear. This CDR3 spans 14 amino acids. Trimming removed 3 bases from V and 0 bases from J, with 8 bases in between. Germline V gene sequence: CDR1 SEHNR, CDR2 FQNEAQ (reference sequence). The CDR3 DNA reads as TGTGCCAGCAGCTTCGCGGGCATGAACACTGAAGCTTTCTTT. Translated: CASSFAGMNTEAFF.

The CDR3 loop reads CASSLGSGFRYGYTF. The CDR3 DNA is TGCGCCAGCAGCTTGGGATCAGGATTCCGCTATGGCTACACCTTC. The chain links TRBV5-1 to TRBJ1-2; the D is unclear. The ends were cut back, 0 bases at V and 4 bases at J, with 13 bases in the middle. Germline CDR1 SGHRS, CDR2 YFSETQ. CDR3 length: 15 residues.

V gene TRBV28 combines with J gene TRBJ1-2; D uncertain. The germline CDR1 and CDR2 sequences are MDHEN and SYDVKM. V lost 5 bases to trimming and J lost 6 bases, with 13 bases between them. The CDR3 is 13 residues long. In DNA form, the CDR3 reads TGTGCCAGCAGTCGCCTTACGAGGGATGGCTACACCTTC. It encodes CASSRLTRDGYTF.

V is TRBV5-5 and J is TRBJ1-4; D possibly corresponds to TRBD1 (6 bases). CDR1 SGHKS and CDR2 YYEKEE come from the germline V gene (reference sequence). This CDR3 is 14 amino acids long. V lost 3 bases, J lost 8 bases, and 14 bases lay in between. DNA of the CDR3: TGTGCCAGCAGCTCCTTAGGGGGGGACGAAAAACTGTTTTTT. Its protein is CASSSLGGDEKLFF.

The V and J genes are TRBV30 and TRBJ2-7; either TRBD1 or TRBD2 may fit D (5 bases each). Germline V gene data show CDR1 as GTSNPN and CDR2 as SVGIG (reference sequence). There are 15 residues in the CDR3. V was shortened by 4 bases and J by 5 bases, with 21 bases between the two germline ends. The CDR3 loop reads CAWTRPGDRVDEQYF. CDR3 in DNA: TGTGCCTGGACCCGACCTGGGGACCGAGTCGACGAGCAGTACTTC.

The CDR3 is CASSYVGARGRTEAFF. In nucleotides, the CDR3 is TGTGCCAGCAGTTACGTTGGGGCAAGAGGTCGGACTGAAGCTTTCTTT. The rearrangement uses TRBV6-2 or TRBV6-3 and TRBJ1-1; weak D call: TRBD1 (5 bases). Germline lookup yields CDR1 MNHEY and CDR2 SVGEGT. The CDR3 consists of 16 residues. The V gene lost 2 bases and the J gene lost 5 bases, with 18 bases spanning the gap.

The V gene is TRBV29-1, the J gene TRBJ2-7, with 11 bases lining up with TRBD1. Germline V gene lookup returns CDR1 SQVTM and CDR2 ANQGSEA. There are 14 residues in the CDR3. Trimming took 4 bases from V and 2 from J; bases not matched to a gene: 4. In DNA, the CDR3 is TGCAGCGTTGCATCGGGACAGGGGGCCTACGAGCAGTACTTC. Translation gives CSVASGQGAYEQYF.

The chain combines TRBV5-6 with TRBJ2-7; 7 bases map to TRBD2. The CDR3 totals 14 residues. V trimming: 4 bases; J trimming: 6 bases; junction bases outside the gene matches: 10. Germline values: CDR1 SGHDT, CDR2 YYEEEE. CDR3 DNA: TGTGCCAGCAGCCCCGGGCATGGGGGGGGCGAGCAGTACTTC. Translating gives CASSPGHGGGEQYF.

The rearrangement joins TRBV10-3 to TRBJ2-2; the D is unclear. The CDR3 consists of 11 residues. Germline V gene sequence: CDR1 ENHRY, CDR2 SYGVKD. Between the trimmed V and J ends, which lost 2 bases and 7 bases, there was a span of 2 bases. The CDR3 DNA sequence: TGTGCCATCAGTGAGGGCGGGGAGCTGTTTTTT. Encoded protein: CAISEGGELFF.

This sequence joins TRBV10-3 and TRBJ1-5; TRBD1 matches at 7 bases. J gave up 0 bases and V 6 bases, and 23 bases lay outside the gene matches. The CDR3 has 21 residues. Germline V gives CDR1 ENHRY, CDR2 SYGVKD. CDR3 coding DNA: TGTGCCATCAGGGACCCATCGTTATCGGACAGGACTCGAGATAGCAATCAGCCCCAGCATTTT. Translating gives CAIRDPSLSDRTRDSNQPQHF.

The genes are TRBV28 and TRBJ1-1; D perhaps matches TRBD1 (5 bases). CDR1 and CDR2 from the germline V gene are MDHEN and SYDVKM. The CDR3 totals 14 residues. The V end was cut by 6 bases, the J end by 2 bases, with 13 bases between. The CDR3 nucleotides are TGTGCCAGCAGCCTGGCGGACACTAACACTGAAGCTTTCTTT. This codes for CASSLADTNTEAFF.

The rearrangement uses TRBV5-6 and TRBJ2-1; 11 bases line up with TRBD2. J gave up 1 base and V 2 bases, and 2 bases lay outside the gene matches. Germline V gene sequence: CDR1 SGHDT, CDR2 YYEEEE. The CDR3 totals 16 residues. CDR3 amino acids: CASSLLAGGSYNEQFF. The CDR3 DNA reads TGTGCCAGCAGCTTATTAGCGGGGGGGTCCTACAATGAGCAGTTCTTC.

This clone appeared a single time. As DNA, the CDR3 is TGTGCCAGCAGGGGGGATGAGCAGTTCTTC. It encodes CASRGDEQFF. This chain links TRBV7-9 with TRBJ2-1, with D tentatively TRBD1 or TRBD2 (5 bases each). This CDR3 is 10 amino acids long. Trimming cost V 6 bases and J 8 bases, with 5 bases left between them. Germline V gene lookup returns CDR1 SEHNR and CDR2 FQNEAQ (reference sequence).

This chain uses TRBV7-6 with TRBJ2-7, with unresolved D. The germline V gene has CDR1 SGHVS and CDR2 FNYEAQ. V was shortened by 1 base and J by 3 bases, with 10 bases between the two germline ends. This CDR3 spans 14 amino acids. CDR3 amino acids: CASSLERTYYEQYF. The CDR3 DNA is TGTGCCAGCAGCTTAGAGCGCACCTACTACGAGCAGTACTTC.

This chain links TRBV29-1 with TRBJ2-5; a possible D gene is TRBD1 (6 bases). Trimming cost V 7 bases and J 1 base, with 13 bases left between them. The CDR3 has 13 amino acids. Germline V CDR1 and CDR2: SQVTM, ANQGSEA. DNA of the CDR3: TGCAGCGCCCCAGGGGCCTCCCAAGAGACCCAGTACTTC. Residues: CSAPGASQETQYF. The full variable domain, in which reference TRBV29-1 and TRBJ2-5 provide the parts outside the CDR3, is SAVISQKPSRDICQRGTSLTIQCQVDSQVTMMFWYRQQPGQSLTLIATANQGSEATYESGFVIDKFPISRPNLTFSTLTVSNMSPEDSSIYLCSAPGASQETQYFGPGTRLLVL.

The chain employs TRBV19 and TRBJ1-5; no firm D call. The CDR3 contains 17 residues. V lost 5 bases, J lost 3 bases, and 20 bases lay in between. CDR1 and CDR2 from the germline V gene are LNHDA and SQIVND (reference sequence). DNA of the CDR3: TGTGCCAGTAGTGCACCCCGCCAGTCTTCTTCCAATCAGCCCCAGCATTTT. Its protein product is CASSAPRQSSSNQPQHF. The whole variable domain, filled in from reference TRBV19 and TRBJ1-5, reads DGGITQSPKYLFRKEGQNVTLSCEQNLNHDAMYWYRQDPGQGLRLIYYSQIVNDFQKGDIAEGYSVSREKKESFPLTVTSAQKNPTAFYLCASSAPRQSSSNQPQHFGDGTRLSIL.

The rearrangement joins TRBV21-1 to TRBJ2-7; the D call in the table, TRBD1, was not verified against the DNA. TRBV21-1 constitutes a pseudogene. The CDR3 loop spans 15 amino acids. For the CDR3, the DNA is TGTGCCAGCAGCTCCGACAGGCAAAGCTCCTACGAGCAGTACTTC. Translating it yields CASSSDRQSSYEQYF.

The V gene is TRBV18, the J gene TRBJ1-4, with 8 positions matching TRBD1. Germline loops: CDR1 KGHSH, CDR2 LQKENI. The V and J ends lost 2 bases and 7 bases, in that order; junction bases with no gene match: 9. The CDR3 sequence is 16 residues long. The CDR3 region is CASSPTPDRGVEKLFF. The DNA for the CDR3 is TGTGCCAGCTCACCAACGCCCGACAGGGGTGTTGAAAAACTGTTTTTT.

With respect to this clone: The same CDR3 arises from other DNA sequences in this sample as well. This chain uses TRBV28 with TRBJ1-2, with unresolved D. This CDR3 region has 13 residues. V was pared by 3 bases and J by 0 bases, with 5 bases between. Germline lookup yields CDR1 MDHEN and CDR2 SYDVKM. The CDR3 coding sequence is TGTGCCAGCAGTTTGGGGACTAACTATGGCTACACCTTC. The encoded protein is CASSLGTNYGYTF.

The J gene is TRBJ2-2, the V gene TRBV7-9; no reliable D call. Germline lookup yields CDR1 SEHNR and CDR2 FQNEAQ (reference sequence). There are 15 residues in the CDR3. The V gene lost 0 bases and the J gene lost 4 bases, with 9 bases spanning the gap. The CDR3 bases are TGTGCCAGCAGCTTAGCGTATAGGACCACCGGGGAGCTGTTTTTT. Translated: CASSLAYRTTGELFF. Filled out from reference TRBV7-9 and TRBJ2-2, the complete variable domain reads DTGVSQNPRHKITKRGQNVTFRCDPISEHNRLYWYRQTLGQGPEFLTYFQNEAQLEKSRLLSDRFSAERPKGSFSTLEIQRTEQGDSAMYLCASSLAYRTTGELFFGEGSRLTVL.

The chain carries TRBV28 and TRBJ2-7; the D is unclear. Germline V gene lookup returns CDR1 MDHEN and CDR2 SYDVKM. With 10 bases removed from V and 4 bases from J, the gap between germline ends came to 11 bases. This CDR3 region has 11 residues. CDR3 nucleotide sequence: TGTGCCACCACATCCAATTACGAGCAGTACTTC. As protein: CATTSNYEQYF.